This T cell receptor beta chain was identified in a study of CDR3 diversity in severe acne (dated by TCRdb to the late 2010s). This clonotype was counted ten times or more. Its target antigen remains unknown. No base quality information exists; no much larger clone differs at one position. From the cysteine up to the phenylalanine, the CDR3 has a length of 14 residues. Solely the CDR3 DNA is kept, with 42 bases framed from the first base. CDR1 and CDR2 are drawn from the germline V gene: MNHNS, SASEGT. Trimming costs V 8 bases and J 2 bases, and their ends lie 16 bases apart. The method behind the library was PCR. Sequencer: Illumina HiSeq 2000. In-frame beta chains were kept once TCRdb had trimmed the public reads at Q25 with fastp and called clones with MiXCR. Under each unique CDR3 protein, matching rows form one entry showing the most common genes and DNA. The sample has roughly 100,000 distinct CDR3 sequences on record, more than 45% of them singletons. The top ten clones comprise around an eighth of the sample.

The receptor was isolated from a male donor with acne. Sequenced material: blood. The chain employs TRBV6-1 and TRBJ2-7; the D segment might be TRBD1 or TRBD2, since each matches 5 bases. The CDR3 protein: CASSVGQGAYEQYF. The nucleotide sequence reads as follows: TGTGCCAGCTCGGTCGGTCAGGGAGCCTACGAGCAGTACTTC.